This T cell receptor beta chain is drawn from a study of human T cells and chemical hapten exposure. One entry per CDR3 protein, called by TCRdb with MiXCR from the RACE reads. The sample carries over 35,000 distinct CDR3 sequences, under 12% recorded once. Time point in this sample: pre-sensitization, week 0. Treatment in this sample: therapeutic diphenylcyclopropenone sensitization with weekly scalp DPC. This CDR3 region has 15 residues. Germline assignment: CDR1 MDHEN and CDR2 SYDVKM. With V trimmed by 2 bases and J by 2 bases, 3 bases remained unmatched. The sample in question was whole blood, obtained in connection with sensitization to the hapten diphenylcyclopropenone (DPC). The rearrangement joins TRBV28 to TRBJ2-7; 10 nucleotides agree with TRBD2. This clonotype was sampled from a man under 40 with alopecia areata. Some clones in this sample may be carry-over from other donors' samples. The CDR3 here is CASSLASGRTYEQYV. The CDR3 DNA reads as TGTGCCAGCAGTTTAGCTAGCGGGAGAACCTACGAGCAGTACGTC.